The 30 T cell receptor beta chains presented below share a single source sample, sequenced in a study of blood T cell repertoires in COVID-19. Profiled with immunoSEQ multiplex PCR; TCRdb holds only in-frame clones, not every one. This table holds under 70,000 clones, around 87% found once. The sample taken for sequencing was peripheral blood. These receptors came from a woman aged 18-30 years with acute or convalescent COVID-19.

This sequence joins TRBV7-9 and TRBJ2-3; 16 positions match TRBD2. The CDR3 runs 16 residues. CDR1 is SEHNR, CDR2 FQNEAQ, per germline (reference sequence). The trim removed 4 bases at V and 6 bases at J, leaving 4 bases unmatched. CDR3 residues: CASSSGLAGGRDTQYF. The CDR3 DNA follows: TGTGCCAGCAGCTCGGGACTAGCGGGAGGGCGGGATACGCAGTATTTT.

This chain links TRBV3-1 (or the pseudogene TRBV3-2) with TRBJ2-3, with 9 bases matching TRBD1. Trimming removed 4 bases from V and 4 bases from J; junction bases left unmatched: 6. The CDR3 has 15 amino acids. Germline V gives CDR1 LGHDT, CDR2 YNNKEL (reference sequence). This CDR3 is CASSLGTGWADTQYF. The CDR3, as DNA: TGTGCCAGCAGCCTAGGGACAGGGTGGGCAGATACGCAGTATTTT.

This chain links TRBV4-1 with TRBJ1-3; 11 bases agree with TRBD1. J lost 1 base, V lost 3 bases, and 5 bases had no gene match. CDR3 length: 17 residues. Germline V gene lookup returns CDR1 MGHRA and CDR2 YSYEKL. The CDR3 bases are TGCGCCAGCAGCCAGGGACAGGGGGTTGCATCTGGAAACACCATATATTTT. Protein: CASSQGQGVASGNTIYF.

The J gene is TRBJ1-1, the V gene TRBV11-2; D uncertain. Trimming pared 5 bases from V and 1 base from J, leaving 8 bases between. The germline CDR1 and CDR2 sequences are SGHAT and FQNNGV. CDR3 size: 13 residues. The CDR3 coding sequence is TGTGCCAGCAGCCCCTCCTGGAACACTGAAGCTTTCTTT. This codes for CASSPSWNTEAFF.

The chain has TRBV5-1 and TRBJ1-4, with TRBD1 matching over 9 bases. CDR3 length: 15 residues. J gave up 6 bases and V 4 bases, and 7 bases lay outside the gene matches. From germline, CDR1 is SGHRS and CDR2 YFSETQ. The CDR3 nucleotides read TGCGCCAGCAGCCCGGACGGGACAGGGCATGAAAAACTGTTTTTT. Translation gives CASSPDGTGHEKLFF.

This sequence joins TRBV19 and TRBJ1-5; D perhaps matches TRBD1 (5 bases). The CDR3 contains 22 residues. CDR1 is LNHDA and CDR2 is SQIVND in the germline V gene (reference sequence). V was clipped by 3 bases and J by 0 bases, with 30 bases between them. The CDR3 protein is CASSMAPRGTISGAYSNQPQHF. The CDR3 bases are TGTGCCAGTAGTATGGCTCCCCGGGGGACGATTTCCGGGGCTTATAGCAATCAGCCCCAGCATTTT.

The V gene is TRBV27, the J gene TRBJ2-1; D is ambiguous. CDR3 length equals 13 residues. V was pared by 3 bases and J by 2 bases, with 5 bases between. In germline, CDR1 is MNHEY, CDR2 SMNVEV (reference sequence). CDR3 nucleotide sequence: TGTGCCAGCAGTTTGGCAGCCTACAATGAGCAGTTCTTC. It encodes CASSLAAYNEQFF.

This rearrangement joins TRBV6-5 to TRBJ2-7; 7 nucleotides match TRBD1. The CDR3 runs to 15 residues. The germline CDR1 and CDR2 sequences are MNHEY and SVGAGI. Trimming at V came to 2 bases and at J to 2 bases, leaving 6 bases not matched to a gene. The CDR3 spells CASSYTGTATYEQYF. The CDR3 bases are TGTGCCAGCAGTTACACCGGGACAGCAACCTACGAGCAGTACTTC.

The V call is TRBV19, the J call TRBJ2-1; D possibly corresponds to TRBD2 (8 bases). The V gene lost 8 bases and the J gene lost 7 bases, with 18 bases spanning the gap. Germline lookup yields CDR1 LNHDA and CDR2 SQIVND (reference sequence). The CDR3 length is 14 residues. This CDR3 is CASATGRGVNEQFF. The CDR3 nucleotides are TGTGCCAGTGCGACAGGGCGGGGGGTAAATGAGCAGTTCTTC.

This chain joins TRBV19 and TRBJ2-7; 13 bases are a match to TRBD2. CDR1 is LNHDA, CDR2 SQIVND, per germline (reference sequence). CDR3 length: 15 residues. V was pared by 5 bases and J by 2 bases, with 3 bases of the junction left unmatched. The CDR3, as DNA: TGTGCCAGTAGTTGGACTAGCGGGAGTACCTACGAGCAGTACTTC. This sequence encodes CASSWTSGSTYEQYF. Supplemented by reference TRBV19 and TRBJ2-7, the full variable domain reads DGGITQSPKYLFRKEGQNVTLSCEQNLNHDAMYWYRQDPGQGLRLIYYSQIVNDFQKGDIAEGYSVSREKKESFPLTVTSAQKNPTAFYLCASSWTSGSTYEQYFGPGTRLTVT.

This rearrangement joins TRBV28 to TRBJ1-1; a possible D gene is TRBD1 (5 bases). The CDR3 has 14 amino acids. Per germline, CDR1 MDHEN and CDR2 SYDVKM. V lost 5 bases and J 4 bases, leaving 14 bases between the germline ends. The CDR3 region is CASSPFGASTEAFF. CDR3 nucleotides: TGTGCCAGCAGTCCTTTTGGGGCAAGCACTGAAGCTTTCTTT.

CDR3 in amino acids: CASSPTGIDEQYF. The CDR3 nucleotides are TGTGCCAGCAGCCCGACAGGGATCGACGAGCAGTACTTC. The chain has TRBV27 and TRBJ2-7, with TRBD1 matching over 7 bases. The CDR3 has 13 amino acids. V gave up 6 bases and J gave up 5 bases; unmatched junction bases: 7. Looked up from germline, CDR1 is MNHEY and CDR2 is SMNVEV (reference sequence).

The chain carries TRBV6-6 and TRBJ2-3; D is uncertain. V was shortened by 6 bases and J by 0 bases, with 7 bases between the two germline ends. Germline CDR1 and CDR2: MNHNY and SVGAGI (reference sequence). CDR3 size: 13 residues. The CDR3: CASRSTSTDTQYF. CDR3 nucleotides: TGTGCCAGCAGATCTACCAGCACAGATACGCAGTATTTT.

The rearrangement uses TRBV27 and TRBJ1-6; D possibly corresponds to TRBD1 (6 bases). Germline CDR1 is MNHEY and CDR2 is SMNVEV (reference sequence). Trimming stripped 5 bases from V and 7 bases from J, with 18 bases between. The CDR3 spans 16 residues. In DNA, the CDR3 is TGTGCCAGCAGTATCGCCGGACAGCTCAAAAATTCACCCCTCCACTTT. Its translation is CASSIAGQLKNSPLHF.

The chain uses TRBV6-4 and TRBJ1-6, with TRBD1 as a possible D gene (6 bases). Trimming took 3 bases from V and 7 from J, leaving 25 bases between them. CDR1 and CDR2 from the germline V gene are MRHNA and SNTAGT. The CDR3 is 19 amino acids. In DNA form, the CDR3 reads TGTGCCAGCAGTGATCGGTTGGGGGCAGGGAGTCCCGAAAATTCACCCCTCCACTTT. Translated: CASSDRLGAGSPENSPLHF.

This chain connects TRBV11-2 to TRBJ2-7, with a tentative D call TRBD2 (6 bases). CDR3 size: 15 residues. Germline-derived CDR1 and CDR2 are SGHAT and FQNNGV. Trimming removed 5 bases at V and 2 bases at J, with 16 bases between. This CDR3 reads CASSGMRRDAYEQYF. The CDR3 DNA reads TGTGCCAGCAGCGGTATGAGGAGGGATGCCTACGAGCAGTACTTC.

The chain employs TRBV21-1 and TRBJ1-2; the DNA was not used to check the table's D call, TRBD1. TRBV21-1 is a listed pseudogene. The CDR3 is made up of 14 amino acids. This CDR3 reads CASSFRGPNYGYTF. The CDR3 coding sequence is TGTGCCAGCAGCTTCAGGGGACCTAACTATGGCTACACCTTC.

The rearrangement joins TRBV19 to TRBJ2-1; 13 bases match TRBD2. The V and J ends lost 9 bases and 0 bases, in that order; junction bases with no gene match: 8. The germline V gene has CDR1 LNHDA and CDR2 SQIVND (reference sequence). The CDR3 has 17 residues. CDR3 sequence: CASKPGLAGSSYNEQFF. The CDR3 DNA is TGTGCCAGCAAACCGGGACTAGCGGGGAGCTCCTACAATGAGCAGTTCTTC.

The chain has TRBV4-3 and TRBJ2-3; D might be TRBD2 (6 bases). The V gene's germline CDR1 is LGHNA and CDR2 YSLEER. The CDR3 loop spans 15 amino acids. Trimming took off 4 bases at V and 4 bases at J, with 15 bases between the two ends. The CDR3 DNA reads as TGCGCCAGCAGCCCCTGGGGGGAGAGGCCAGATACGCAGTATTTT. Residues: CASSPWGERPDTQYF.

This clone is a singleton in its sample. The V gene is TRBV30, the J gene TRBJ2-3; possibly TRBD1 for D (5 bases). In germline, CDR1 is GTSNPN, CDR2 SVGIG (reference sequence). The CDR3 is made up of 12 amino acids. V dropped 5 bases and J dropped 1 base, with 7 bases sitting between them. The CDR3 region has the DNA TGTGCCTGGTCGACAGGCACAGATACGCAGTATTTT. Translated, it gives CAWSTGTDTQYF.

This sequence joins TRBV6-5 and TRBJ1-1; 9 bases match TRBD1. From germline, CDR1 is MNHEY and CDR2 SVGAGI. V shed 4 bases, J shed 5 bases, and the junction held 8 bases outside the gene matches. This CDR3 comprises 15 residues. The CDR3 spells CASSFHGTGWTEAFF. DNA of the CDR3: TGTGCCAGCAGTTTCCATGGGACAGGGTGGACTGAAGCTTTCTTT.

This clone appeared a few times. The J gene is TRBJ1-5, the V gene TRBV4-3; D is ambiguous. V was shortened by 0 bases and J by 3 bases, with 9 bases between the two germline ends. Germline values: CDR1 LGHNA, CDR2 YSLEER. The CDR3 consists of 15 residues. DNA of the CDR3: TGCGCCAGCAGCCAAGATCTGCAGATCAATCAGCCCCAGCATTTT. It encodes CASSQDLQINQPQHF.

This clone was detected only a few times. V gene TRBV30 combines with J gene TRBJ2-3; 8 bases map to TRBD2. Per the germline V gene, CDR1 is GTSNPN and CDR2 is SVGIG (reference sequence). The CDR3 is 16 amino acids. V gave up 4 bases and J gave up 4 bases; unmatched junction bases: 13. Written as DNA, the CDR3 is TGTGCCTGGACCCACTTGCCGGGACTAGTCGCAGATACGCAGTATTTT. Its protein is CAWTHLPGLVADTQYF.

This chain joins TRBV2 and TRBJ2-3; no clear D gene. Trimming stripped 1 base from V and 0 bases from J, with 8 bases between. The germline V gene has CDR1 SNHLY and CDR2 FYNNEI. The CDR3 extends over 15 amino acids. CDR3 protein: CASSEELYSTDTQYF. CDR3 coding DNA: TGTGCCAGCAGTGAAGAACTATATAGCACAGATACGCAGTATTTT.

CDR3 bases: TGTGCCAGCAGCTTAGTAGGGCGGGGGGAAGCTTTCTTT. This gives the protein CASSLVGRGEAFF. The chain is built from TRBV13 and TRBJ1-1; D is possibly TRBD1 (5 bases). V lost 1 base and J lost 8, with 11 bases in between. The germline V gene has CDR1 PRHDT and CDR2 FYEKMQ (reference sequence). The CDR3 runs 13 residues.

V usage is TRBV30 and J usage is TRBJ2-1; 10 positions match TRBD2. CDR1 and CDR2 from the germline V gene are GTSNPN and SVGIG (reference sequence). The length of the CDR3 is 14 residues. V was pared by 1 base and J by 6 bases, with 3 bases of the junction left unmatched. In DNA, the CDR3 is TGTGCCTGGAGTGACCTAGCGGGAGCCAATGAGCAGTTCTTC. The encoded protein is CAWSDLAGANEQFF.

The CDR3 DNA sequence: TGCGCCAGCAGTCGCCGGGACAGGGGACTAGCGGGAGGGCCCGGGGAGCTGTTTTTT. It is translated as CASSRRDRGLAGGPGELFF. This sequence joins TRBV23-1 and TRBJ2-2; 16 nucleotides match TRBD2. TRBV23-1 is identified as an open reading frame with a role that is uncertain. V was clipped by 4 bases and J by 6 bases; unmatched bases: 11. The CDR3 is 19 amino acids.

The rearrangement joins TRBV5-1 to TRBJ2-1; possible D gene TRBD1, 5 bases. The V and J ends lost 1 base and 9 bases respectively, with 5 bases between them. Looked up from germline, CDR1 is SGHRS and CDR2 is YFSETQ. This CDR3 has 11 residues. In nucleotides, the CDR3 is TGCGCCAGCAGCTTGAGGGGTGAGCAGTTCTTC. Its protein product is CASSLRGEQFF.

The rearrangement uses TRBV6-5 and TRBJ1-5; maybe TRBD1 (5 bases). V was cut by 6 bases and J by 8 bases, with 14 bases left in between. The CDR3 is made up of 13 amino acids. CDR1 and CDR2 (germline): MNHEY, SVGAGI. CDR3 region: CASRLGGVKPQHF. DNA for the CDR3: TGTGCCAGCAGGTTGGGGGGAGTGAAGCCCCAGCATTTT.

The chain links TRBV3-1 (or the pseudogene TRBV3-2) to TRBJ2-1, with 7 bases fitting TRBD2. CDR1 and CDR2 from the germline V gene are LGHDT and YNNKEL (reference sequence). This CDR3 contains 16 residues. V lost 1 base to trimming and J lost 3 bases; unmatched junction nucleotides: 6. The DNA for the CDR3 is TGTGCCAGCAGCCAAGCGACTAGCAGATACTACAATGAGCAGTTCTTC. Its protein product is CASSQATSRYYNEQFF.